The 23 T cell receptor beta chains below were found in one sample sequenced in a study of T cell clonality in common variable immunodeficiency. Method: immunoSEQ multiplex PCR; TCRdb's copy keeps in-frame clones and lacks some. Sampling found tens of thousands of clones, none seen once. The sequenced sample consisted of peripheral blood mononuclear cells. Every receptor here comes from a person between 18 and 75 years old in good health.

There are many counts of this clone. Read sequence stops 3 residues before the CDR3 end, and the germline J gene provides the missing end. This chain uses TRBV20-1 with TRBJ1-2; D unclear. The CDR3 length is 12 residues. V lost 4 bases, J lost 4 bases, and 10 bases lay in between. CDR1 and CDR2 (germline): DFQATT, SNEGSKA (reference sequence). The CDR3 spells CSATRAGYGYTF. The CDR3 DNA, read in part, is TGCAGTGCTACAAGGGCGGGCTATGGC.

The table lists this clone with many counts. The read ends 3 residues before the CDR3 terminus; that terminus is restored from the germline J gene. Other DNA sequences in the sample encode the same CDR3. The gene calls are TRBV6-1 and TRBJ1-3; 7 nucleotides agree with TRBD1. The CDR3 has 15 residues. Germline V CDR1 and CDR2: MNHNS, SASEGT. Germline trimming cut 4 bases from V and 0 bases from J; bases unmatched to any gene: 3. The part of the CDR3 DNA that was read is TGTGCCAGCAGTGCGACAGGGAACTCTGGAAACACC. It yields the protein CASSATGNSGNT. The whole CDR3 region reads CASSATGNSGNTIYF.

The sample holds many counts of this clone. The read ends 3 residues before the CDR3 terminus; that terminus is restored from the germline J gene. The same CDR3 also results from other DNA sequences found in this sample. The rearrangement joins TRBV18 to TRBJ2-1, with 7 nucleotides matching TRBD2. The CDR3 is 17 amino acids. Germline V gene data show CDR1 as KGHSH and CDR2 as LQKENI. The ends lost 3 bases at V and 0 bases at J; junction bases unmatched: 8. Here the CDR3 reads CASSPRLAESSYNEQFF. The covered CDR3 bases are TGTGCCAGCTCACCCCGGCTAGCGGAGAGCTCCTACAATGAG.

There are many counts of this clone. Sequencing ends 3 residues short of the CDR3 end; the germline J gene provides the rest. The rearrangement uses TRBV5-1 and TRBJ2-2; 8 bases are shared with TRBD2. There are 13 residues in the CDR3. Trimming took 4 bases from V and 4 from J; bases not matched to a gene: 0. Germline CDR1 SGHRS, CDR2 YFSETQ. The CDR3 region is CASSRGGTGELFF. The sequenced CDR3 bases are TGCGCCAGCAGCCGGGGGGGCACCGGGGAG.

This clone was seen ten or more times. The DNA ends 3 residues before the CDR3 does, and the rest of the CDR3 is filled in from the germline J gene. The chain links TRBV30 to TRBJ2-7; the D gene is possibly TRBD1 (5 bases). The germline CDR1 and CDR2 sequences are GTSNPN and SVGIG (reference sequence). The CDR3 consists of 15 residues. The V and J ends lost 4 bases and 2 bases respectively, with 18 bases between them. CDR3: CAWKAWGPITYEQYF. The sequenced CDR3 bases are TGTGCCTGGAAAGCATGGGGCCCAATCACCTACGAG. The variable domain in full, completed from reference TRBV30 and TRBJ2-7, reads SQTIHQWPATLVQPVGSPLSLECTVEGTSNPNLYWYRQAAGRGLQLLFYSVGIGQISSEVPQNLSASRPQDRQFILSSKKLLLSDSGFYLCAWKAWGPITYEQYFGPGTRLTVT.

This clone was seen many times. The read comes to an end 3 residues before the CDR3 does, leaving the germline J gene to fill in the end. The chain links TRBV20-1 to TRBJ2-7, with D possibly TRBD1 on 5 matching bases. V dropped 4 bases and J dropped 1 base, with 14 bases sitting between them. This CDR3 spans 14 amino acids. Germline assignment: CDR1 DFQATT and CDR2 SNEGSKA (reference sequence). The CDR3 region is CSATRDSASYEQYF. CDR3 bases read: TGCAGTGCTACGCGAGACAGCGCTTCCTACGAG.

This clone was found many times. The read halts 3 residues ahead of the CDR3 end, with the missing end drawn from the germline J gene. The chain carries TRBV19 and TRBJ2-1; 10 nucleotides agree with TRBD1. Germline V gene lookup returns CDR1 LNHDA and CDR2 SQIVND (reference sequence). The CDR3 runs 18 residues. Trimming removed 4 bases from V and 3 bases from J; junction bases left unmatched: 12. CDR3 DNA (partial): TGTGCCAGTAGTACGAACCCGGGGGGGACAGGGGACTACAATGAG. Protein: CASSTNPGGTGDYNE. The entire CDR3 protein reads CASSTNPGGTGDYNEQFF.

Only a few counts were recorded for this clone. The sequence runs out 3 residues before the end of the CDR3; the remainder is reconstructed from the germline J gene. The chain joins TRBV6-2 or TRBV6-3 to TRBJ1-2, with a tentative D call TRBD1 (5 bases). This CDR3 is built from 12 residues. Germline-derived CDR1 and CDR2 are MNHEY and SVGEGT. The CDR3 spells CASSLDRSDYTF. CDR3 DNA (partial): TGTGCCAGCAGTCTCGACAGATCCGAC.

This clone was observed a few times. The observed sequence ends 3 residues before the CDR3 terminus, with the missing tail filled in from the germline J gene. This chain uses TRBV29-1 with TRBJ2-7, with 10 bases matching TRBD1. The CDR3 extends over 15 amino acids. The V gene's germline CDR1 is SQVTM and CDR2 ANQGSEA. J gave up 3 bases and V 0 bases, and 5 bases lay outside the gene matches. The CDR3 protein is CSVEEAGTGDYEQYF. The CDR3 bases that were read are TGCAGCGTTGAAGAAGCCGGGACAGGGGACTACGAG.

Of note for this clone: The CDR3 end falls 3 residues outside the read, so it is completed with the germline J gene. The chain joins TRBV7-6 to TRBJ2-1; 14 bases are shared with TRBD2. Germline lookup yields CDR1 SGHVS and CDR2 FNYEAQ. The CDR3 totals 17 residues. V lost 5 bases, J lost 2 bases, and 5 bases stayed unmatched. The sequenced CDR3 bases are TGTGCCAGCAGCGAGGGACTAGCGGGGGCCCCCTACAATGAG. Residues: CASSEGLAGAPYNE. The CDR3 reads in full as CASSEGLAGAPYNEQFF. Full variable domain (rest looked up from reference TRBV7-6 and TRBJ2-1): GAGVSQSPRYKVTKRGQDVALRCDPISGHVSLYWYRQALGQGPEFLTYFNYEAQQDKSGLPNDRFSAERPEGSISTLTIQRTEQRDSAMYRCASSEGLAGAPYNEQFFGPGTRLTVL.

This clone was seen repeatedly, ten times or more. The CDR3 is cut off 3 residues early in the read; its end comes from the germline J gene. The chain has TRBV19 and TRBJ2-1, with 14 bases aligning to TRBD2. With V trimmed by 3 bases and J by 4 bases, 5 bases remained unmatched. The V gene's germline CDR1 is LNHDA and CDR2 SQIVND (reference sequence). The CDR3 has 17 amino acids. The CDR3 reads CASSMGLAGVDYNEQFF. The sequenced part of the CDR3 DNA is TGTGCCAGTAGTATGGGACTAGCGGGAGTGGATTACAATGAG.

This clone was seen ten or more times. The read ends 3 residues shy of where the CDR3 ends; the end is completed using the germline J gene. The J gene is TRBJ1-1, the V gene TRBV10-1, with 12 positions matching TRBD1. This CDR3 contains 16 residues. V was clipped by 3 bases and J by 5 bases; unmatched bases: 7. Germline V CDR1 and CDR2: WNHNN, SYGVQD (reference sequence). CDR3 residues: CASSDQGQGAGTEAFF. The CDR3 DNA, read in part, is TGCGCCAGCAGTGATCAGGGACAGGGGGCAGGGACTGAA.

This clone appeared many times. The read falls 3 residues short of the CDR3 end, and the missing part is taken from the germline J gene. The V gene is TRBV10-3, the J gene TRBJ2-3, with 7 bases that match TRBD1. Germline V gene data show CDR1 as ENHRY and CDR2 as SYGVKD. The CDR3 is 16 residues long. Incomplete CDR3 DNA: TGTGCCATCAGTGATTTAGGGGGCGGGTCTGGAGAGACG. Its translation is CAISDLGGGSGET. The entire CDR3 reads CAISDLGGGSGETQYF.

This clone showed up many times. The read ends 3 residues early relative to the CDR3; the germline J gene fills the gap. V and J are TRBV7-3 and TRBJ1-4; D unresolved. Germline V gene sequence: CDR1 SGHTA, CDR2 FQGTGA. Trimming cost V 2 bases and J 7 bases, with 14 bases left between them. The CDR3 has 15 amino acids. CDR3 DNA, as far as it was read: TGTGCCAGCAGCTTAGCAAGGGTAGGGTCTGAAAAA. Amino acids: CASSLARVGSEK. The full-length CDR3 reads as CASSLARVGSEKLFF.

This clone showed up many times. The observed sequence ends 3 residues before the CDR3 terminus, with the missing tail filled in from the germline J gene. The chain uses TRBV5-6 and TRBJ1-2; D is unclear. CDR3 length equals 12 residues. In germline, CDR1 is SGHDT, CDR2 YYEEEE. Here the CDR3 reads CASSLGGLGYTF. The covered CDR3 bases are TGTGCCAGCAGCTTGGGAGGGCTCGGC.

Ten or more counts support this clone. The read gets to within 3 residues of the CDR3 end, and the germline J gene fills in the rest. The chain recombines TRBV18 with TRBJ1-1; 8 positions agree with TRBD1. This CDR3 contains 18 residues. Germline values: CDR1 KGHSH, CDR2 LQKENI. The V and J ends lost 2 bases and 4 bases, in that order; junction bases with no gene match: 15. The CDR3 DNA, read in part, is TGTGCCAGCTCACCAGTTGTCCGGGACAGGAAGGTAGGCACTGAA. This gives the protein CASSPVVRDRKVGTE. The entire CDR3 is CASSPVVRDRKVGTEAFF.

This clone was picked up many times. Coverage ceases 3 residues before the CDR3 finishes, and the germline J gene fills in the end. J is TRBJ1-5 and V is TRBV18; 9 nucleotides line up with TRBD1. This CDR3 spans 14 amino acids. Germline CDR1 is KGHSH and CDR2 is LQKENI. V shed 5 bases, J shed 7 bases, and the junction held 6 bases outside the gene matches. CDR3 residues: CASSTTGGTQPQHF. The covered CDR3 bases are TGTGCCAGCTCAACCACAGGGGGCACACAGCCC.

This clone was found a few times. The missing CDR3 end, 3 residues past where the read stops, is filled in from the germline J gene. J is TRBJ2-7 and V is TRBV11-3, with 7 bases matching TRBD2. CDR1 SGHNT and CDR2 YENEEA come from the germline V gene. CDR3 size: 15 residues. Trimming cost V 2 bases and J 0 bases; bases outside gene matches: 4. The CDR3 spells CASSLSGGVSYEQYF. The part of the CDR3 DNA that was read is TGTGCCAGCAGCTTATCGGGGGGAGTCTCCTACGAG. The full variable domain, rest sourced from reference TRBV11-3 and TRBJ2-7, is EAGVVQSPRYKIIEKKQPVAFWCNPISGHNTLYWYLQNLGQGPELLIRYENEEAVDDSQLPKDRFSAERLKGVDSTLKIQPAELGDSAVYLCASSLSGGVSYEQYFGPGTRLTVT.

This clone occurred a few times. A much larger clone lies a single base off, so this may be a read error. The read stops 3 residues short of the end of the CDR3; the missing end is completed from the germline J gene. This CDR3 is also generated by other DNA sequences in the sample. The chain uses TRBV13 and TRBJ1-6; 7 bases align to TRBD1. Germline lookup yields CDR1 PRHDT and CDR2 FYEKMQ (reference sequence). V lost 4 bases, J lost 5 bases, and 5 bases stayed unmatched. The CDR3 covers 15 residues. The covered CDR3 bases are TGTGCCAGCAGCTCCGACAGGGTAGATAATTCACCC. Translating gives CASSSDRVDNSP. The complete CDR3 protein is CASSSDRVDNSPLHF. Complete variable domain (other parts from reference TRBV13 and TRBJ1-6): AAGVIQSPRHLIKEKRETATLKCYPIPRHDTVYWYQQGPGQDPQFLISFYEKMQSDKGSIPDRFSAQQFSDYHSELNMSSLELGDSALYFCASSSDRVDNSPLHFGNGTRLTVT.

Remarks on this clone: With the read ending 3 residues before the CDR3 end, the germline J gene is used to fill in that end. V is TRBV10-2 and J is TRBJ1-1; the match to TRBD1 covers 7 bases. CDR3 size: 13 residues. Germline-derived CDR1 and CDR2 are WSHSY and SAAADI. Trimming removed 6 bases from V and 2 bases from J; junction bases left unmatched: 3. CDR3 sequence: CASRDRPNTEAFF. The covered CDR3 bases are TGCGCCAGCAGGGACAGGCCTAACACTGAA.

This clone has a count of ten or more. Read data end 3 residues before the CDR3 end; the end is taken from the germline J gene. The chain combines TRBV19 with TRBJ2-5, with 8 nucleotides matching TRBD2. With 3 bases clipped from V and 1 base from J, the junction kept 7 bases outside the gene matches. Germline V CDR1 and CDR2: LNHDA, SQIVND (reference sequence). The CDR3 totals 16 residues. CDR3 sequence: CASSIRVAGSQETQYF. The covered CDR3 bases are TGTGCCAGTAGTATCCGGGTAGCGGGATCCCAAGAGACC.

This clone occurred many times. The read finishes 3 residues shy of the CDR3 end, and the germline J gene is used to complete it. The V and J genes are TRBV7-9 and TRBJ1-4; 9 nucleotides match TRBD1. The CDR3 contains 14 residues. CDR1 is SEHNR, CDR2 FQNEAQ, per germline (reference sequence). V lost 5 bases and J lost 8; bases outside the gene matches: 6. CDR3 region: CASSAQGAGEKLFF. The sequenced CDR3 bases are TGTGCCAGCAGCGCACAGGGGGCAGGGGAAAAA.

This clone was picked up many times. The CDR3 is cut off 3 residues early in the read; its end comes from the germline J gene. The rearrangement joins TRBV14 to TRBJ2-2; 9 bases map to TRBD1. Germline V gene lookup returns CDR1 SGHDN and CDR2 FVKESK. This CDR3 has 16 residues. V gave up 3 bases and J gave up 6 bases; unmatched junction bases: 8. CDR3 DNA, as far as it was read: TGTGCCAGCAGCCAGGCCGGGACAGGGTCTCCCGGGGAG. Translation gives CASSQAGTGSPGE. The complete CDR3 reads CASSQAGTGSPGELFF.